This TCR beta chain was captured by sequencing in a study of Graves' ophthalmopathy and Graves' hyperthyroidism (dated by TCRdb to the late 2010s). Turning to the overall study: Peripheral blood was collected before any treatment was given, at the time of initial diagnosis. The study used signatures of the TCR beta repertoire to tell Graves' ophthalmopathy apart from Graves' hyperthyroidism and to predict which patients would progress to ophthalmopathy. In total, 135 blood samples were TCR-sequenced: approximately 42 ophthalmopathy, approximately 80 hyperthyroidism and some 17 hyperthyroidism-to-ophthalmopathy patients. To explore V-J signatures that distinguish ophthalmopathy from hyperthyroidism, a discovery set of 95 to 100 patients was enrolled, made up of around 44 with ophthalmopathy and fewer than 60 with stable hyperthyroidism. For independent validation, a separate cohort was made up of approximately 18 hyperthyroidism patients plus 17 patients who later progressed from hyperthyroidism to ophthalmopathy. In 6 or 7 hyperthyroidism patients, T-cell repertoires of thyroid tissue and blood were compared. Following sampling, methimazole starting at 30 mg daily was administered to hyperthyroidism patients, and high-dose intravenous methylprednisolone was administered to ophthalmopathy patients. The 100 discovery patients were randomly split 7:3 into training and test sets.

This clonotype was seen many times. The antigen it recognizes is unknown. No base qualities exist here, and no much larger clone lies one base off it. Study-level results and caveats: In validation, the model predicted ophthalmopathy progression with about 71% sensitivity and roughly 78% specificity; approximately 12 predicted patients were CT-confirmed with GO in a median of around 6.5 months. Sample size was not statistically predetermined, and group allocation was not concealed from the investigators. Most of the expanded thyroid clonotypes with a frequency above 0.001 were also detected in blood, and it was suggested that the thyroid immune response may be reflected by blood repertoires. In cross-validation, the 13-signature model distinguished ophthalmopathy from stable hyperthyroidism with less than 90% sensitivity and 81.08% specificity, while in the test set the corresponding values were 80% and 75%.

A patient counted as having stable hyperthyroidism if there was no progression to ophthalmopathy within 18 months of follow-up. Patients with hyperthyroidism were aged 18 to 65 years, had been newly diagnosed, and had a disease duration of less than 2 months. Patients with other autoimmune diseases, uncontrolled infections, pregnancy or lactation were excluded from the study. Diagnosis was based on clinical symptoms, serum thyroxine, TRAb, thyroid ultrasound and orbital computed tomography. Ficoll-Paque density gradient centrifugation was used to isolate PBMCs from 8 to 10 ml of fresh peripheral blood. Total RNA was extracted with Trizol reagent and quality-checked on an Agilent 2100 Bioanalyzer. Counted from cysteine to phenylalanine, this CDR3 has 16 amino acids. The kept DNA is CDR3 alone, 48 bases in frame from the first base. V loses 4 bases at its end and J loses 0 bases; junction bases beyond the gene matches: 8. Reading the germline V gene (reference sequence) gives CDR1 DFQATT and CDR2 SNEGSKA.

For repertoire sequencing, the TCR beta CDR3 regions were amplified from RNA transcripts. The first round was an RT-PCR using HTBI primers with the Qiagen OneStep RT-PCR kit, and this first round was followed by a second-round multiplex PCR, then size selection and purification. Libraries were sequenced paired-end with 100 bp reads on an Illumina HiSeq2000. The published analysis was carried out like this. SOAPnuke was used to process the reads, removing any read that contained adapters or uncalled bases, had a mean Phred below 15, or lacked an exact match to the constant primer or identifier. COPE v1.2.5 was used to merge the high-quality paired reads. Unique nucleotide sequences were defined as clonotypes and aligned to IMGT TRB V, D and J references using MiTCR v1.1. The analysis was limited to V-J combinations with a frequency above 0.0001, which together covered over 99% of the repertoires. A TCR clonal expansion and chaos score per V-J combination was defined as the ratio of F50 clonal expansion to chaos observed in the TCRdist matrix. Welch's t-statistics and random forest were used to reduce features to 13 V-J combinations, which were fed into a naive Bayes classifier. The Morisita-Horn index was used to measure how similar the thyroid and blood repertoires were. The public sequencing data were trimmed at Q25 with fastp and processed into clonotypes with MiXCR by TCRdb, which kept only in-frame beta chains. Every entry covers one CDR3 protein and lists the most common genes and DNA from its rows. The V and J calls follow TCRdb's processing rather than the paper's. This sample gives approximately 380,000 distinct CDR3 sequences in total; around 21% of them show up just once. Together, the top ten hold 2.5% to 3.5% of the sample.

The sequence was collected from a woman between 18 and 30 years old with stable Graves' hyperthyroidism. Donor details come from another sample of the same person, matched by shared clones. Material: peripheral blood. The sequence joins TRBV20-1 to TRBJ1-5, and TRBD1 aligns with 8 junction nucleotides. The DNA reads as follows: TGCAGTGCTAATCGCGACAGGGGTAATAGCAATCAGCCCCAGCATTTT. Its translation is CSANRDRGNSNQPQHF.